This T cell receptor (beta chain) was observed in a study of blood T cell repertoires in COVID-19. Study information: Researchers got acute and convalescent COVID-19 samples from the United States, Italy and Spain. Nucleic acid was either cDNA or gDNA, and it came from T cells, B-cell-depleted T cells, or PBMCs.

A Seattle source enrolled patients during active infection and followed them longitudinally. CDR3 length equals 16 residues. V lost 0 bases and J lost 2; bases outside the gene matches: 4. Germline-derived CDR1 and CDR2 are LGHNA and YNFKEQ. In this sample, this clone is medium-sized. Under the authors' procedure: It was from reference gene primer amplification that nucleated cell counts were estimated. Profiling relied on immunoSEQ multiplex PCR, and the TCRdb table lists in-frame clones only, not all of them. For V, J and clone size, that table is used; D and trimming come from the DNA. Altogether approximately 230,000 clones are present, approximately 88% being singletons, with the ten largest covering under 8%.

This chain uses TRBV4-2 with TRBJ2-1; 7 nucleotides agree with TRBD2. This TCR came from a woman in her twenties or thirties with COVID-19, enrolled during active disease. Sequenced input: peripheral blood. CDR3 protein: CASSQDLSGAYNEQFF. The CDR3 DNA follows: TGTGCCAGCAGCCAAGATCTAAGCGGGGCCTACAATGAGCAGTTCTTC.